Below are 32 T cell receptor beta chains sequenced from a single sample in a study of preoperative IRX-2 immunotherapy in early breast cancer. This table comes from immunoSEQ multiplex PCR, and its TCRdb copy is limited to in-frame clones, with some not included. The repertoire holds fewer than 35,000 clones, with 85% to 90% as singletons. Documented treatment: preoperative locoregional IRX-2 cytokine immunotherapy. The sample here was tumor tissue, taken after IRX-2 immunotherapy. The receptors derive from a human donor with breast cancer.

The chain has TRBV5-1 and TRBJ2-4, with 7 bases matching TRBD1. This CDR3 is built from 14 residues. Germline loops: CDR1 SGHRS, CDR2 YFSETQ. V lost 6 bases, J lost 2 bases, and 5 bases stayed unmatched. The CDR3 is CASTETGTKNIQYF. CDR3 DNA: TGCGCCAGCACCGAGACAGGGACCAAAAACATTCAGTACTTC.

This chain connects TRBV6-8 to TRBJ2-3; no clear D. CDR1 is MNHGY, CDR2 SAAAGT, per germline. V was shortened by 2 bases and J by 11 bases, with 20 bases between the two germline ends. This CDR3 spans 15 amino acids. CDR3 residues: CASSYHRRTATWQYF. The CDR3 DNA reads TGTGCCAGCAGTTACCACCGTCGGACGGCTACGTGGCAGTATTTT.

The chain employs TRBV18 and TRBJ1-5; no clear D. Germline V gene sequence: CDR1 KGHSH, CDR2 LQKENI. CDR3 length: 13 residues. V gave up 2 bases and J gave up 5 bases, with 7 bases separating them. In DNA, the CDR3 is TGTGCCAGCTCACCAAGTCGCGATCAGCCCCAGCATTTT. Amino acids: CASSPSRDQPQHF.

The chain has TRBV5-1 and TRBJ2-5; TRBD1 aligns across 11 bases. CDR1 SGHRS and CDR2 YFSETQ come from the germline V gene. V shed 3 bases and J 6 bases; nucleotides not matched to a gene: 7. The CDR3 runs 15 residues. The CDR3 spells CASSSAGTGGQTQYF. The CDR3 bases are TGCGCCAGCAGCTCCGCCGGGACAGGGGGACAGACCCAGTACTTC.

V usage is TRBV19 and J usage is TRBJ2-7; the D gene is possibly TRBD2 (7 bases). Germline V lookup: CDR1 LNHDA, CDR2 SQIVND (reference sequence). The CDR3 is 14 residues long. Trimming left V 3 bases short and J 3 bases short, with 12 bases between. The CDR3 nucleotides read TGTGCCAGTAGTATTGGGCGGGGGCACTACGAGCAGTACTTC. Protein sequence: CASSIGRGHYEQYF.

The V call is TRBV18, the J call TRBJ2-1; 7 positions match TRBD1. V lost 11 bases to trimming and J lost 0 bases; unmatched junction nucleotides: 7. The CDR3 contains 14 residues. Germline lookup yields CDR1 KGHSH and CDR2 LQKENI. CDR3 amino acids: CAGVRDSSYNEQFF. The CDR3 DNA sequence: TGTGCCGGCGTCCGGGACAGCTCCTACAATGAGCAGTTCTTC.

This clone has more than one count but fewer than ten. J is TRBJ1-2 and V is TRBV1; TRBD1 reflects the table's D call only, with no check against the DNA. TRBV1 is noted as a pseudogene. There are 16 residues in the CDR3. This CDR3 is CASSQAGTGSNYGYTF. As DNA, the CDR3 is TGCGCCAGCAGCCAAGCTGGGACAGGGTCAAACTATGGCTACACCTTC.

The gene calls are TRBV19 and TRBJ1-3; D uncertain. Germline values: CDR1 LNHDA, CDR2 SQIVND (reference sequence). This CDR3 spans 14 amino acids. V lost 7 bases to trimming and J lost 0 bases, with 10 bases between them. The CDR3 is CASNNVFSGNTIYF. The CDR3 bases are TGTGCCAGTAACAATGTTTTCTCTGGAAACACCATATATTTT.

V usage is TRBV6-8 and J usage is TRBJ2-4; D possibly corresponds to TRBD2 (6 bases). V lost 6 bases and J lost 0, with 12 bases in between. The length of the CDR3 is 15 residues. Germline-derived CDR1 and CDR2 are MNHGY and SAAAGT. The DNA for the CDR3 is TGTGCCAGCAGCAGCGAGGGAGGAGCCAAAAACATTCAGTACTTC. Residues: CASSSEGGAKNIQYF.

The rearrangement links TRBV19 to TRBJ1-1, with D uncertain. CDR1 is LNHDA and CDR2 is SQIVND in the germline V gene (reference sequence). The CDR3 totals 13 residues. The germline V and J ends were trimmed by 8 bases and 1 base, with 11 bases remaining between them. CDR3 in amino acids: CASSVLENTEAFF. CDR3 in DNA: TGTGCCAGTTCGGTCCTCGAGAACACTGAAGCTTTCTTT.

The chain carries TRBV19 and TRBJ1-1; the D is unclear. This CDR3 is 11 amino acids long. CDR1 and CDR2 (germline): LNHDA, SQIVND (reference sequence). The germline V and J ends were trimmed by 7 bases and 5 bases, with 8 bases remaining between them. The CDR3, as DNA: TGTGCCAGTACTATGAGGACTGAAGCTTTCTTT. Translated: CASTMRTEAFF.

This clone was observed a few times. The genes are TRBV15 and TRBJ2-5; a weak D match, TRBD1 (6 bases). Per germline, CDR1 LNHNV and CDR2 YYDKDF (reference sequence). Trimming removed 2 bases from V and 4 bases from J, with 11 bases in between. CDR3 length: 14 amino acids. CDR3 residues: CATSRTGIGETQYF. The CDR3 nucleotides are TGTGCCACCAGCAGAACAGGGATAGGAGAGACCCAGTACTTC.

The chain recombines TRBV6-7 with TRBJ1-2; 9 bases line up with TRBD1. TRBV6-7 is an open reading frame, and its role is uncertain. The J segment lost 4 bases and the V segment lost 11 bases, leaving 2 bases of the junction unmatched. CDR3 length equals 11 residues. CDR3 region: CAETGGYGYTF. For the CDR3, the DNA is TGTGCCGAGACAGGGGGCTATGGCTACACCTTC.

The chain employs TRBV6-9 and TRBJ2-5, with TRBD1 identical over 8 bases. The CDR3 spans 15 residues. V was pared by 3 bases and J by 5 bases, with 8 bases of the junction left unmatched. Germline loops: CDR1 MNHGY, CDR2 SVAAGI. This CDR3 is CASSYSRGQRETQYF. For the CDR3, the DNA is TGTGCCAGCAGTTACAGCAGGGGGCAGCGGGAGACCCAGTACTTC.

The gene calls are TRBV18 and TRBJ2-2; possible D gene TRBD1, 6 bases. Trimming removed 6 bases from V and 1 base from J, with 18 bases in between. There are 17 residues in the CDR3. Germline V CDR1 and CDR2: KGHSH, LQKENI. The CDR3 sequence: CASSPGQLRLNTGELFF. As DNA, the CDR3 is TGTGCCAGCTCTCCCGGACAGCTTCGACTGAACACCGGGGAGCTGTTTTTT.

The chain is built from TRBV5-1 and TRBJ1-6, with TRBD1 identical over 9 bases. The CDR3 has 15 residues. V lost 0 bases, J lost 10 bases, and 5 bases stayed unmatched. Germline loops: CDR1 SGHRS, CDR2 YFSETQ. CDR3 bases: TGCGCCAGCAGCTTGGGGGGGACAGGGAGGTCACCCCTCCACTTT. Residues: CASSLGGTGRSPLHF.

The chain carries TRBV6-8 and TRBJ2-1; 12 bases fit TRBD2. The V gene end was trimmed by 0 bases and the J gene end by 6 bases; junction bases not matched to a gene: 3. This CDR3 has 16 residues. The germline V gene has CDR1 MNHGY and CDR2 SAAAGT. The CDR3 loop is CASSYSLAGGPNEQFF. In DNA, the CDR3 is TGTGCCAGCAGTTACTCTCTAGCGGGAGGGCCCAATGAGCAGTTCTTC.

The chain has TRBV7-1 and TRBJ2-1, with a tentative D call TRBD2 (6 bases). TRBV7-1 falls under the ORF class, with uncertain function. The length of the CDR3 is 16 residues. The V and J ends lost 5 bases and 4 bases respectively, with 18 bases between them. CDR3 residues: CASSQVRSGRYNEQFF. CDR3 nucleotide sequence: TGTGCCAGCAGCCAAGTCCGGAGCGGGCGGTACAATGAGCAGTTCTTC.

This chain connects TRBV11-3 to TRBJ1-6, with D tentatively TRBD1 (6 bases). The germline V gene encodes CDR1 SGHNT and CDR2 YENEEA. V was trimmed by 6 bases and J by 7 bases, leaving 16 bases between them. The CDR3 length is 15 residues. The CDR3 loop reads CASSLTGHINSPLHF. CDR3 bases: TGTGCCAGCAGTTTAACGGGACACATCAATTCACCCCTCCACTTT.

The V gene is TRBV11-3, the J gene TRBJ1-4; tentative D call: TRBD1 (5 bases). V was clipped by 7 bases and J by 2 bases, with 14 bases between them. This CDR3 has 15 amino acids. CDR1 and CDR2 from the germline V gene are SGHNT and YENEEA. CDR3: CASTEQGFTNEKLFF. The CDR3 coding sequence is TGTGCCAGCACCGAGCAGGGTTTTACTAATGAAAAACTGTTTTTT. Full variable domain (outside the CDR3, taken from reference TRBV11-3 and TRBJ1-4): EAGVVQSPRYKIIEKKQPVAFWCNPISGHNTLYWYLQNLGQGPELLIRYENEEAVDDSQLPKDRFSAERLKGVDSTLKIQPAELGDSAVYLCASTEQGFTNEKLFFGSGTQLSVL.

The rearrangement joins TRBV19 to TRBJ1-1; D call uncertain. From germline, CDR1 is LNHDA and CDR2 SQIVND (reference sequence). The V gene lost 4 bases and the J gene lost 5 bases, with 17 bases spanning the gap. The CDR3 runs 15 residues. The CDR3, as DNA: TGTGCCAGTAGTACTAAGCACGGGAGGGAGACTGAAGCTTTCTTT. Its protein is CASSTKHGRETEAFF.

The chain is built from TRBV28 and TRBJ1-2; 9 nucleotides match TRBD1. Germline V gene data show CDR1 as MDHEN and CDR2 as SYDVKM. This CDR3 is built from 15 residues. With V trimmed by 2 bases and J by 5 bases, 6 bases remained unmatched. The CDR3 loop reads CASSLGDRVSYGYTF. DNA for the CDR3: TGTGCCAGCAGTTTAGGGGACAGGGTTTCGTATGGCTACACCTTC.

The chain has TRBV30 and TRBJ2-7; 10 positions match TRBD2. Germline V gene sequence: CDR1 GTSNPN, CDR2 SVGIG (reference sequence). The junction had 1 base not matched to a gene; V was cut back by 0 bases and J by 2 bases. The CDR3 has 14 amino acids. The DNA of the CDR3 is TGTGCCTGGAGTGTAACTAGCGGGGCCTACGAGCAGTACTTC. Its translation is CAWSVTSGAYEQYF. The complete variable domain, with remaining parts taken from reference TRBV30 and TRBJ2-7, reads SQTIHQWPATLVQPVGSPLSLECTVEGTSNPNLYWYRQAAGRGLQLLFYSVGIGQISSEVPQNLSASRPQDRQFILSSKKLLLSDSGFYLCAWSVTSGAYEQYFGPGTRLTVT.

This chain uses TRBV15 with TRBJ2-3, with 16 bases aligning to TRBD2. Germline V lookup: CDR1 LNHNV, CDR2 YYDKDF (reference sequence). V was pared by 3 bases and J by 0 bases, with 6 bases of the junction left unmatched. CDR3 size: 19 residues. The CDR3 reads CATSRAGTSGGGSTDTQYF. The DNA for the CDR3 is TGTGCCACCAGCAGGGCCGGGACTAGCGGGGGGGGTAGCACAGATACGCAGTATTTT.

CDR3 in DNA: TGTGCCAGCAGCCCGCTTATGGCGGACAGGCCACCGGTCGACTATGGCTACACCTTC. It is translated as CASSPLMADRPPVDYGYTF. The rearrangement joins TRBV11-3 to TRBJ1-2, with 7 positions matching TRBD1. CDR1 and CDR2 from the germline V gene are SGHNT and YENEEA. The CDR3 extends over 19 amino acids. V trimming: 5 bases; J trimming: 3 bases; junction bases outside the gene matches: 21.

The rearrangement uses TRBV11-3 and TRBJ1-1, with D tentatively TRBD1 (6 bases). The CDR3 has 18 amino acids. Looked up from germline, CDR1 is SGHNT and CDR2 is YENEEA. V lost 5 bases and J lost 4, with 26 bases in between. The CDR3, as DNA: TGTGCCAGCAGCACGAGTCGGGGGGCGATTGTCTTGACCACTGAAGCTTTCTTT. It codes for CASSTSRGAIVLTTEAFF.

The table lists this clone with a count of one. This chain uses TRBV28 with TRBJ1-2; the match to TRBD1 covers 9 bases. The CDR3 is 12 residues long. The trim removed 7 bases at V and 8 bases at J, leaving 5 bases unmatched. Germline lookup yields CDR1 MDHEN and CDR2 SYDVKM. The CDR3 sequence: CASTPGQGGYTF. For the CDR3, the DNA is TGTGCCAGCACCCCGGGACAGGGAGGCTACACCTTC.

The V call is TRBV11-3, the J call TRBJ1-1, with a possible D match to TRBD1 (6 bases). The CDR3 consists of 16 residues. Trimming removed 4 bases from V and 1 base from J, with 16 bases in between. The V gene's germline CDR1 is SGHNT and CDR2 YENEEA. CDR3 nucleotide sequence: TGTGCCAGCAGCTCTCTATTCCCGGGACAGAACACTGAAGCTTTCTTT. Translating gives CASSSLFPGQNTEAFF.

The chain has TRBV11-3 and TRBJ2-3, with 11 bases that match TRBD2. Looked up from germline, CDR1 is SGHNT and CDR2 is YENEEA. With V trimmed by 4 bases and J by 2 bases, 8 bases remained unmatched. CDR3 size: 17 residues. The CDR3 DNA sequence: TGTGCCAGCAGCTCATTCGGGACTAGCGGTTACACAGATACGCAGTATTTT. Its translation: CASSSFGTSGYTDTQYF.

This chain uses TRBV6-8 with TRBJ2-1; D is possibly TRBD2 (5 bases). Germline CDR1 and CDR2: MNHGY and SAAAGT. The CDR3 runs 14 residues. V was cut by 6 bases and J by 6 bases, with 15 bases left in between. CDR3 in amino acids: CASRLSGGSNEQFF. DNA of the CDR3: TGTGCCAGCAGACTATCAGGAGGATCCAATGAGCAGTTCTTC.

The gene calls are TRBV6-8 and TRBJ1-2, with TRBD1 identical over 7 bases. Germline V CDR1 and CDR2: MNHGY, SAAAGT. The CDR3 runs to 14 residues. V was pared by 5 bases and J by 4 bases, with 7 bases of the junction left unmatched. CDR3 residues: CASSDSTGTYGYTF. CDR3 nucleotides: TGTGCCAGCAGTGATTCGACAGGGACCTATGGCTACACCTTC.

The chain links TRBV14 to TRBJ1-5; no reliable D call. With 2 bases removed from V and 2 bases from J, the gap between germline ends came to 7 bases. Per the germline V gene, CDR1 is SGHDN and CDR2 is FVKESK. The CDR3 loop spans 14 amino acids. In DNA, the CDR3 is TGTGCCAGCAGCCAATTCGAAGGCAATCAGCCCCAGCATTTT. Encoded protein: CASSQFEGNQPQHF.